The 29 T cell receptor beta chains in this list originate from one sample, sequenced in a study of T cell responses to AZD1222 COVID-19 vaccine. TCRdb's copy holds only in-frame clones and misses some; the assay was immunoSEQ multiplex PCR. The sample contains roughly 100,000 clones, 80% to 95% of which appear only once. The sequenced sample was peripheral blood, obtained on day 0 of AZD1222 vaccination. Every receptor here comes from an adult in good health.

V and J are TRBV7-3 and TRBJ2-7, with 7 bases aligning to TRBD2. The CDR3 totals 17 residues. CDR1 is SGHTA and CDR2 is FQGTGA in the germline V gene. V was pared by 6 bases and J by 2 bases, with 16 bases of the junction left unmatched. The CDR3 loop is CASSFRSVGGTPYEQYF. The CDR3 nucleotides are TGTGCCAGCAGTTTTCGCTCCGTGGGGGGGACCCCCTACGAGCAGTACTTC.

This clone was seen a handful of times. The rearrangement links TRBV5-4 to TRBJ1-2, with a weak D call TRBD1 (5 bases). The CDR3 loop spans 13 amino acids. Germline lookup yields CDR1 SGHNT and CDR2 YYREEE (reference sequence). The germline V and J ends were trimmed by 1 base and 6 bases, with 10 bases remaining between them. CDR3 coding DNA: TGTGCCAGCAGCTTGTGGGGCACGAATGGCTACACCTTC. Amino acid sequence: CASSLWGTNGYTF. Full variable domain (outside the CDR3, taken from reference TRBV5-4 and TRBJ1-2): ETGVTQSPTHLIKTRGQQVTLRCSSQSGHNTVSWYQQALGQGPQFIFQYYREEENGRGNFPPRFSGLQFPNYSSELNVNALELDDSALYLCASSLWGTNGYTFGSGTRLTVV.

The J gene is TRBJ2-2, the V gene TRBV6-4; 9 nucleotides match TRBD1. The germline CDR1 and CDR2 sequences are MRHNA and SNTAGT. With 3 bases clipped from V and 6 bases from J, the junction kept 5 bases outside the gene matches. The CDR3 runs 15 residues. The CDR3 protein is CASSEGQGNAGELFF. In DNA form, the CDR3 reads TGTGCCAGCAGTGAGGGACAGGGAAATGCCGGGGAGCTGTTTTTT.

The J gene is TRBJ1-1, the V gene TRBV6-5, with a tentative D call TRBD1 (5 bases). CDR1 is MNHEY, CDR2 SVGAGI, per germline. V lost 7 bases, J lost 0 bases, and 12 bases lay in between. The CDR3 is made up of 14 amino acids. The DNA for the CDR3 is TGTGCCAGCAAAATAGGGACCTTGAACACTGAAGCTTTCTTT. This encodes CASKIGTLNTEAFF.

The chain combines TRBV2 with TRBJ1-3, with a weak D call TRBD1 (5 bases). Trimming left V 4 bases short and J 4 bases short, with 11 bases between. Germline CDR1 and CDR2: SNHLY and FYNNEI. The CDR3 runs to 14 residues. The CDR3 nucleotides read TGTGCCAGCAGTGTGGGGGACGACGGAAACACCATATATTTT. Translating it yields CASSVGDDGNTIYF.

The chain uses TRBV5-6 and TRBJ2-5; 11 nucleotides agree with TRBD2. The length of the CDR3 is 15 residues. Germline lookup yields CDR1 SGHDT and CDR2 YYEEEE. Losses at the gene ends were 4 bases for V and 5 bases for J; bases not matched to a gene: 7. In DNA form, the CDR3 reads TGTGCCAGCAGCCAAGTAGCGGGGGGGTCGGAGACCCAGTACTTC. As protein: CASSQVAGGSETQYF. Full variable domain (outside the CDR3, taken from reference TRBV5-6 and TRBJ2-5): DAGVTQSPTHLIKTRGQQVTLRCSPKSGHDTVSWYQQALGQGPQFIFQYYEEEERQRGNFPDRFSGHQFPNYSSELNVNALLLGDSALYLCASSQVAGGSETQYFGPGTRLLVL.

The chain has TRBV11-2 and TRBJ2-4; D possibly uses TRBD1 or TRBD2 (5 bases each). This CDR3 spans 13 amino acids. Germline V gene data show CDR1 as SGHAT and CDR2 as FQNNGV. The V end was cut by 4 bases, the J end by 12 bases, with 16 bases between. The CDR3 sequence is CASSSLVGRAQYF. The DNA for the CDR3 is TGTGCCAGCAGCTCCTTAGTGGGGCGGGCTCAGTACTTC.

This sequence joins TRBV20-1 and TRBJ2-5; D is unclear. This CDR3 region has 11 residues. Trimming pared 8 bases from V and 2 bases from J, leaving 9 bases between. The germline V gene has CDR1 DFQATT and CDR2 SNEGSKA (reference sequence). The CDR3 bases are TGCAGTTTGACTGGGCAAGAGACCCAGTACTTC. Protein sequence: CSLTGQETQYF.

CDR3 region: CASSPLSGGAGETQYF. In nucleotides, the CDR3 is TGTGCCAGCTCACCATTAAGCGGGGGGGCCGGAGAGACCCAGTACTTC. The rearrangement links TRBV18 to TRBJ2-5; 10 bases fit TRBD2. V was pared by 2 bases and J by 4 bases, with 7 bases of the junction left unmatched. CDR1 and CDR2 (germline): KGHSH, LQKENI. The CDR3 contains 16 residues.

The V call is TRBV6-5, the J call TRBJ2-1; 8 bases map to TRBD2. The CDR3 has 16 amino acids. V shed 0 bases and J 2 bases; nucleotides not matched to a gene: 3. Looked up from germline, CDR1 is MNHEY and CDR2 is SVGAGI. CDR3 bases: TGTGCCAGCAGTTACTCGAGTAGCGGGACCTACAATGAGCAGTTCTTC. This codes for CASSYSSSGTYNEQFF.

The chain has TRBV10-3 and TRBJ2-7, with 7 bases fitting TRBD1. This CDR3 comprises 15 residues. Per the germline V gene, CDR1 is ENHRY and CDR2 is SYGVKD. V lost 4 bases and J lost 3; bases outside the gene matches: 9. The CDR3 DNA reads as TGTGCCATCAGTGGAAGGGACAGCGTAGACTACGAGCAGTACTTC. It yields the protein CAISGRDSVDYEQYF.

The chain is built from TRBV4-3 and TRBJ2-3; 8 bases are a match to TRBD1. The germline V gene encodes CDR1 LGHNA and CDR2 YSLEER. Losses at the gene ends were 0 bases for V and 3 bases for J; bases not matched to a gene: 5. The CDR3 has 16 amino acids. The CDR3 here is CASSQDSQGATDTQYF. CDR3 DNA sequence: TGCGCCAGCAGCCAAGATTCCCAGGGGGCTACAGATACGCAGTATTTT.

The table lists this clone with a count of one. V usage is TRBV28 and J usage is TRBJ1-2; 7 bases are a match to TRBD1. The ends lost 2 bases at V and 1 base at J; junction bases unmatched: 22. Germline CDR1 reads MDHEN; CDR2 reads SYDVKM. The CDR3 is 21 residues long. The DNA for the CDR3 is TGTGCCAGCAGTTTAAGTGGTTTGGCACGGGGGGGACAGAGAAGTAACTATGGCTACACCTTC. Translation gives CASSLSGLARGGQRSNYGYTF.

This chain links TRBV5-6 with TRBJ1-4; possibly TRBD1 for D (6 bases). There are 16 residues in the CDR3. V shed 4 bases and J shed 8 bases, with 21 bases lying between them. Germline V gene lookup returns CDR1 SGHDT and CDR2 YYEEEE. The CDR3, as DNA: TGTGCCAGCAGCGTCTCGGGGGGGCGCGATTGGGAAAAACTGTTTTTT. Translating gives CASSVSGGRDWEKLFF.

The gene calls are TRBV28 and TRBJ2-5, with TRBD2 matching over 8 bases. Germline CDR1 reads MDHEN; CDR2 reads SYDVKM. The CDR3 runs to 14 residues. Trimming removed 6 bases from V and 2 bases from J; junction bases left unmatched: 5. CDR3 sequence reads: CASSHGTSQETQYF. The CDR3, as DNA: TGTGCCAGCAGCCACGGGACTAGTCAAGAGACCCAGTACTTC.

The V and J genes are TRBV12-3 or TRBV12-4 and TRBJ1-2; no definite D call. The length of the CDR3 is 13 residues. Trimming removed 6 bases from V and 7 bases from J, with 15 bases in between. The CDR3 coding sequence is TGTGCCAGCAGAACACAGTCCGCTAGTGGCTACACCTTC. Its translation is CASRTQSASGYTF.

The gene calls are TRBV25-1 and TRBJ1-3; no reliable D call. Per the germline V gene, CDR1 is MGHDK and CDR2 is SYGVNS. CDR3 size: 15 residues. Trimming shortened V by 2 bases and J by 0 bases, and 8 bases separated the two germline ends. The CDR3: CASSEKLFSGNTIYF. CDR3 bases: TGTGCCAGCAGTGAAAAACTCTTCTCTGGAAACACCATATATTTT.

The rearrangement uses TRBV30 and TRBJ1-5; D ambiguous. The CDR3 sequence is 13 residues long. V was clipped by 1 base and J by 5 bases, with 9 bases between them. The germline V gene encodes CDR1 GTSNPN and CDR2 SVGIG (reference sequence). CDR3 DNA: TGTGCCTGGAGTGGGGGAAGTGATCAGCCCCAGCATTTT. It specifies CAWSGGSDQPQHF. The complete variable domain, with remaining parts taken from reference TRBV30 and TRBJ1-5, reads SQTIHQWPATLVQPVGSPLSLECTVEGTSNPNLYWYRQAAGRGLQLLFYSVGIGQISSEVPQNLSASRPQDRQFILSSKKLLLSDSGFYLCAWSGGSDQPQHFGDGTRLSIL.

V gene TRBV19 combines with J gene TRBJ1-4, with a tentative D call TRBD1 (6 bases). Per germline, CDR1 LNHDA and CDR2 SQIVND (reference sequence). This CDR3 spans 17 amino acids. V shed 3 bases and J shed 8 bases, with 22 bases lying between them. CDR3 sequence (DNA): TGTGCCAGTAGTATTGCCCCTTTCCACAGGGTCGGCGAAAAACTGTTTTTT. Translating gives CASSIAPFHRVGEKLFF.

CDR3 coding DNA: TGTGCCAACACCCCGCAGGCTAATGAAAAACTGTTTTTT. The encoded protein is CANTPQANEKLFF. The genes are TRBV18 and TRBJ1-4; D not certain. With 10 bases removed from V and 3 bases from J, the gap between germline ends came to 12 bases. This CDR3 region has 13 residues. Germline V gives CDR1 KGHSH, CDR2 LQKENI.

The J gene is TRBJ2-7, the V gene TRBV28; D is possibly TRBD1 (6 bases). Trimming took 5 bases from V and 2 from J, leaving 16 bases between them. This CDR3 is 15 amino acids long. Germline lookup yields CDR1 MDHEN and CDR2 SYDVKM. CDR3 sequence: CASSDRQVGPYEQYF. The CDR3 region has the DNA TGTGCCAGCAGTGATCGACAGGTTGGGCCCTACGAGCAGTACTTC.

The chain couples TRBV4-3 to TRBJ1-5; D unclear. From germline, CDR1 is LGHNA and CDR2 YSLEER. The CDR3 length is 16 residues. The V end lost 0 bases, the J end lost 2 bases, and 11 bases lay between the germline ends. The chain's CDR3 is CASSQEALDGNQPQHF. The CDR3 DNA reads TGCGCCAGCAGCCAAGAAGCACTAGATGGCAATCAGCCCCAGCATTTT.

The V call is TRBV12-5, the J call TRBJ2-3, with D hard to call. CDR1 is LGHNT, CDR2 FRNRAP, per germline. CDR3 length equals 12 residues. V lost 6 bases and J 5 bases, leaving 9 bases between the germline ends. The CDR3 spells CASGPGGDTQYF. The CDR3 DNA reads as TGTGCTAGTGGCCCAGGTGGAGATACGCAGTATTTT.

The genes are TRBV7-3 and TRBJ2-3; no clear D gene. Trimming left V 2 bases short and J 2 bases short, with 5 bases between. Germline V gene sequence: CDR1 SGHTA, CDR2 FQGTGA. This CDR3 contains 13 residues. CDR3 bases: TGTGCCAGCAGCTTACAACCCACAGATACGCAGTATTTT. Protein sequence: CASSLQPTDTQYF.

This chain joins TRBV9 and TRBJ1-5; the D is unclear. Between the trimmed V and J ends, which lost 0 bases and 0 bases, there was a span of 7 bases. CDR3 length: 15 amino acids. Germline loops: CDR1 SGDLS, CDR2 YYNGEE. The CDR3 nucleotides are TGTGCCAGCAGCGTAGAAGGAAATAGCAATCAGCCCCAGCATTTT. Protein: CASSVEGNSNQPQHF. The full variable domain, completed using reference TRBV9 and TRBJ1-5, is DSGVTQTPKHLITATGQRVTLRCSPRSGDLSVYWYQQSLDQGLQFLIQYYNGEERAKGNILERFSAQQFPDLHSELNLSSLELGDSALYFCASSVEGNSNQPQHFGDGTRLSIL.

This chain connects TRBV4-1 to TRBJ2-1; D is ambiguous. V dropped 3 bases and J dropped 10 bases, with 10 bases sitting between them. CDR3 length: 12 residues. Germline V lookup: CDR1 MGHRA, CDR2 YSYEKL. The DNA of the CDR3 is TGCGCCAGCAGCCAGGGCGAGGTCGAGCAGTTCTTC. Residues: CASSQGEVEQFF.

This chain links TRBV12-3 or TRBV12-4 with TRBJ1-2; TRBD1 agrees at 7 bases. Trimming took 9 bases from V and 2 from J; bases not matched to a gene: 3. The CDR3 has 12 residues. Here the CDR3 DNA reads TGTGCCAGTCACAGGGGAAACTATGGCTACACCTTC. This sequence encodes CASHRGNYGYTF.

The CDR3 protein is CASSQGTRTGSGNTIYF. CDR3 sequence (DNA): TGCGCCAGCAGCCAAGGTACCCGGACAGGGTCTGGAAACACCATATATTTT. The chain combines TRBV4-3 with TRBJ1-3; 8 nucleotides match TRBD1. This CDR3 spans 17 amino acids. V lost 1 base, J lost 1 base, and 6 bases stayed unmatched. Germline CDR1 and CDR2: LGHNA and YSLEER.

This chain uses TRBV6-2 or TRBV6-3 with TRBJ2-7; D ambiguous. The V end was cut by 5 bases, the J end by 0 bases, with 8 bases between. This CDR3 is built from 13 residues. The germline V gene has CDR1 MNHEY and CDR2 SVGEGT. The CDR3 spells CASSNPVSYEQYF. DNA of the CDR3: TGTGCCAGCAGTAATCCGGTCTCCTACGAGCAGTACTTC.